Following are 22 T cell receptor beta chains from one sample sequenced in a study of identical twins. TCRdb passed the 5' RACE reads through MiXCR, listing each CDR3 protein once. The table has approximately 1.8 million distinct CDR3 sequences, 25% to 35% seen once. Sequencing used cord blood. Every receptor here comes from a newborn girl in good health.

This clonotype was counted between two and nine times. The gene calls are TRBV12-3 or TRBV12-4 and TRBJ2-1; 8 bases line up with TRBD2. The assigned J gene may be wrong: the sequence end matches TRBJ2-7 better. The CDR3 has 16 amino acids. This CDR3 reads CASSTPRGGSYNEQYF. The CDR3 nucleotides read TGTGCCAGCAGTACACCCCGGGGGGGCTCCTACAATGAGCAGTACTTC.

This clonotype was detected only a few times. The CDR3, as DNA: TGTGCCATCGGGCCGTTTGACAATGAGCAGTTCTTC. Translated, it gives CAIGPFDNEQFF. The genes are TRBV10-3 and TRBJ2-1; no clear D gene. Germline V gives CDR1 ENHRY, CDR2 SYGVKD. The CDR3 sequence is 12 residues long. Trimming removed 8 bases from V and 5 bases from J, with 10 bases in between.

This clonotype occurred a few times. The V call is TRBV27, the J call TRBJ2-3; the D is unclear. The CDR3 sequence is 16 residues long. Germline V gene data show CDR1 as MNHEY and CDR2 as SMNVEV (reference sequence). The V end was cut by 6 bases, the J end by 1 base, with 17 bases between. The CDR3 sequence is CASRLRLTPGTDTQYF. DNA for the CDR3: TGTGCCAGCAGGCTCAGACTGACCCCGGGCACAGATACGCAGTATTTT.

Concerning this clonotype itself: Just one base apart from a much larger clone, this may be a read error. V is TRBV9 and J is TRBJ2-1; tentative D call: TRBD1 (5 bases). The DNA matches TRBJ2-7 better at its end, which makes the J call doubtful. Germline CDR1 reads SGDLS; CDR2 reads YYNGEE. This CDR3 region has 14 residues. The CDR3 DNA is TGTGCCAGCAGCGTAGGGGGCTCCTACAATGAGCAGTACTTC. Translation gives CASSVGGSYNEQYF.

V and J are TRBV30 and TRBJ2-5; 9 nucleotides agree with TRBD2. Trimming cost V 1 base and J 1 base; bases outside gene matches: 10. Germline V gives CDR1 GTSNPN, CDR2 SVGIG (reference sequence). This CDR3 is built from 17 residues. CDR3 region: CAWSALIAGASQETQYF. The CDR3 coding sequence is TGTGCCTGGAGTGCCCTAATAGCGGGGGCCTCCCAAGAGACCCAGTACTTC.

J is TRBJ2-3 and V is TRBV28; TRBD2 aligns across 9 bases. The J segment lost 6 bases and the V segment lost 1 base, leaving 14 bases of the junction unmatched. Per germline, CDR1 MDHEN and CDR2 SYDVKM. The CDR3 length is 18 residues. The CDR3 bases are TGTGCCAGCAGTTTATACCCGTGGGCGGGAGGGATGTCGGATACGCAGTATTTT. Translation gives CASSLYPWAGGMSDTQYF.

As for this clonotype: With a much larger clone just one base away, this may be a read error. V gene TRBV6-6 combines with J gene TRBJ1-2, with TRBD1 matching over 7 bases. The length of the CDR3 is 14 residues. The V gene end was trimmed by 6 bases and the J gene end by 4 bases; junction bases not matched to a gene: 8. Germline V gene lookup returns CDR1 MNHNY and CDR2 SVGAGI (reference sequence). CDR3 in DNA: TGTGCCAGCAGATACGACAGGGAATCCTATGGCTACACCTTC. It translates to CASRYDRESYGYTF.

The chain recombines TRBV5-1 with TRBJ2-3; D gene ambiguous. The CDR3 totals 14 residues. V was pared by 2 bases and J by 2 bases, with 9 bases between. CDR1 is SGHRS and CDR2 is YFSETQ in the germline V gene. The CDR3 region is CASSLIGPTDTQYF. DNA of the CDR3: TGCGCCAGCAGCTTAATAGGCCCCACAGATACGCAGTATTTT.

The rearrangement uses TRBV25-1 and TRBJ1-1; D ambiguous. Trimming removed 9 bases at V and 0 bases at J, with 11 bases between. The germline CDR1 and CDR2 sequences are MGHDK and SYGVNS. The CDR3 totals 13 residues. The DNA for the CDR3 is TGTGCCAGGGTTACATTAATGAACACTGAAGCTTTCTTT. It translates to CARVTLMNTEAFF. The complete variable domain, with remaining parts taken from reference TRBV25-1 and TRBJ1-1, reads EADIYQTPRYLVIGTGKKITLECSQTMGHDKMYWYQQDPGMELHLIHYSYGVNSTEKGDLSSESTVSRIRTEHFPLTLESARPSHTSQYLCARVTLMNTEAFFGQGTRLTVV.

The rearrangement uses TRBV20-1 and TRBJ2-5; D is undetermined. This CDR3 has 11 amino acids. Trimming took 6 bases from V and 5 from J, leaving 10 bases between them. Germline assignment: CDR1 DFQATT and CDR2 SNEGSKA (reference sequence). CDR3 protein: CSADEVETQYF. In DNA, the CDR3 is TGCAGTGCCGACGAAGTGGAGACCCAGTACTTC.

This chain joins TRBV27 and TRBJ1-1, with 7 nucleotides matching TRBD1. The CDR3 extends over 15 amino acids. V was pared by 5 bases and J by 5 bases, with 11 bases of the junction left unmatched. Germline V gives CDR1 MNHEY, CDR2 SMNVEV (reference sequence). CDR3 amino acids: CASSALRQGGTEAFF. For the CDR3, the DNA is TGTGCCAGCAGTGCCCTCCGACAGGGCGGTACTGAAGCTTTCTTT.

The genes are TRBV7-8 and TRBJ2-4; 9 positions match TRBD1. The length of the CDR3 is 20 residues. V lost 1 base and J lost 4; bases outside the gene matches: 17. The germline V gene has CDR1 SGHVS and CDR2 FQNEAQ. The CDR3 sequence: CASSLGWFLDRGTPKNIQYF. Here the CDR3 DNA reads TGTGCCAGCAGCTTAGGGTGGTTTTTGGACAGGGGCACCCCTAAAAACATTCAGTACTTC.

V gene TRBV29-1 combines with J gene TRBJ1-1, with D maybe TRBD1 (5 bases). V lost 5 bases and J 1 base, leaving 11 bases between the germline ends. CDR3 length: 13 amino acids. Germline CDR1 SQVTM, CDR2 ANQGSEA. CDR3 sequence reads: CSVLQGGNTEAFF. CDR3 DNA: TGCAGCGTTCTTCAGGGAGGGAACACTGAAGCTTTCTTT.

The chain uses TRBV6-6 and TRBJ2-4; unclear D gene. Germline loops: CDR1 MNHNY, CDR2 SVGAGI (reference sequence). The CDR3 loop spans 15 amino acids. V was shortened by 0 bases and J by 13 bases, with 19 bases between the two germline ends. The CDR3 sequence: CASSYSGTSRLGQYF. CDR3 nucleotides: TGTGCCAGCAGTTACTCGGGTACGTCAAGGCTCGGGCAGTACTTC.

This clonotype has only a few counts. The rearrangement uses TRBV29-1 and TRBJ2-3, with D perhaps TRBD2 (5 bases). V was trimmed by 4 bases and J by 0 bases, leaving 11 bases between them. Germline V gene data show CDR1 as SQVTM and CDR2 as ANQGSEA. This CDR3 comprises 14 residues. CDR3 sequence reads: CSVALAHSTDTQYF. As DNA, the CDR3 is TGCAGCGTTGCTCTAGCTCATAGCACAGATACGCAGTATTTT.

The chain is built from TRBV10-3 and TRBJ2-1; 11 bases align to TRBD2. There are 17 residues in the CDR3. Germline V gene sequence: CDR1 ENHRY, CDR2 SYGVKD. J gave up 3 bases and V 6 bases, and 10 bases lay outside the gene matches. CDR3 sequence reads: CAIRAPRLAGGYNEQFF. In DNA, the CDR3 is TGTGCCATCAGGGCCCCGAGGCTAGCGGGAGGCTACAATGAGCAGTTCTTC.

The CDR3, as DNA: TGCAGTGCTCACGACACTGGACAGCGACAACTCTACGAGCAGTACTTC. Encoded protein: CSAHDTGQRQLYEQYF. This chain uses TRBV20-1 with TRBJ2-7; TRBD1 might be the D (6 bases). Germline V gene data show CDR1 as DFQATT and CDR2 as SNEGSKA (reference sequence). The CDR3 covers 16 residues. The germline V and J ends were trimmed by 5 bases and 3 bases, with 23 bases remaining between them.

The chain couples TRBV24-1 to TRBJ2-1; D possibly uses TRBD1 or TRBD2 (6 bases each). This CDR3 contains 15 residues. Germline CDR1 reads KGHDR; CDR2 reads SFDVKD. V was trimmed by 4 bases and J by 1 base, leaving 10 bases between them. This chain's CDR3 is CATSEGGLSYNEQFF. CDR3 nucleotide sequence: TGTGCCACCAGTGAAGGGGGGCTATCCTACAATGAGCAGTTCTTC.

This chain connects TRBV12-3 or TRBV12-4 to TRBJ2-7; 12 bases map to TRBD2. V trimming: 6 bases; J trimming: 5 bases; junction bases outside the gene matches: 11. The CDR3 spans 16 residues. CDR3 region: CASRPKLAGGPHEQYF. CDR3 sequence (DNA): TGTGCCAGCAGACCCAAGCTAGCGGGAGGGCCCCACGAGCAGTACTTC.

This clonotype has just one count. The J gene is TRBJ2-1, the V gene TRBV29-1, with 7 bases lining up with TRBD2. The DNA matches TRBJ2-7 better at its end, which makes the J call doubtful. CDR1 is SQVTM, CDR2 ANQGSEA, per germline. The CDR3 covers 14 residues. The CDR3 loop is CSVRAGSSYNEQYF. CDR3 bases: TGCAGCGTCCGAGCGGGGAGCTCCTACAATGAGCAGTACTTC.

V and J are TRBV20-1 and TRBJ2-7; tentative D call: TRBD1 (5 bases). The V gene's germline CDR1 is DFQATT and CDR2 SNEGSKA (reference sequence). The CDR3 is 13 residues long. Trimming took off 6 bases at V and 3 bases at J, with 15 bases between the two ends. CDR3 loop: CSARLDRVYEQYF. The DNA for the CDR3 is TGCAGTGCCAGGCTTGACAGAGTCTACGAGCAGTACTTC.

V is TRBV7-6 and J is TRBJ1-5, with TRBD1 as a possible D gene (5 bases). CDR1 SGHVS and CDR2 FNYEAQ come from the germline V gene. CDR3 length equals 17 residues. Trimming stripped 2 bases from V and 0 bases from J, with 14 bases between. The CDR3 DNA sequence: TGTGCCAGCAGCTTATTTGGTCAGGGATATAGCAATCAGCCCCAGCATTTT. This sequence encodes CASSLFGQGYSNQPQHF.